The text below deals with one T cell receptor beta chain. CDR1 is MNHEY and CDR2 is SMNVEV in the germline V gene (reference sequence). The CDR3 loop spans 14 amino acids. V dropped 6 bases and J dropped 0; count of bases not matched to a gene: 3. The sample belongs to a study of blood T cell repertoires in COVID-19. Turning to the study itself: Samples representing acute and convalescent COVID-19 were sourced from the United States, Italy and Spain.

As handled by the study authors: Reference gene primer amplification yielded estimated nucleated cell counts. The method was immunoSEQ multiplex PCR; TCRdb's version includes in-frame clones alone and lacks a portion of them. V, J and clone size are taken as reported in that table, and D and trimming were inferred from the DNA itself. The top ten clones hold less than 3.5% of a sample with more than 85,000 clones, around 89% of them seen once. The chain couples TRBV27 to TRBJ2-7, with 9 bases lining up with TRBD2. What was sequenced was peripheral blood. This TCR was recovered from a woman between 50 and 59 years old with acute or convalescent COVID-19. CDR3 sequence reads: CASRRTSDSYEQYF. The CDR3, as DNA: TGTGCCAGCAGACGGACTAGCGACTCCTACGAGCAGTACTTC.